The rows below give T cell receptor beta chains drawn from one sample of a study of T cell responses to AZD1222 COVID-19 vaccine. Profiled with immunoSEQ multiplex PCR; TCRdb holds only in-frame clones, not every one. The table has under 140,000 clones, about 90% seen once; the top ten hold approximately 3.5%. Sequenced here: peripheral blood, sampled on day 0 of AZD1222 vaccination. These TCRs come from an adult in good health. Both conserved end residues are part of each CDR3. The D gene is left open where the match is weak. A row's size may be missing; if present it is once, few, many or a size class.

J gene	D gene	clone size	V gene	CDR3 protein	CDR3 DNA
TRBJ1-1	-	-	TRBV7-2	CASSLAWTMNTEAFF	TGTGCCAGCAGCTTAGCCTGGACCATGAACACTGAAGCTTTCTTT
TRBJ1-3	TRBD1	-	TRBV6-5	CASSSGQDSGNTIYF	TGTGCCAGCAGTTCGGGACAGGACTCTGGAAACACCATATATTTT
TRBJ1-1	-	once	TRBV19	CASSIGHSNTEAFF	TGTGCCAGTAGTATCGGTCACTCGAACACTGAAGCTTTCTTT
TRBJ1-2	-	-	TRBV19	CASSQQGLYGYTF	TGTGCCAGTAGTCAACAGGGACTCTATGGCTACACCTTC
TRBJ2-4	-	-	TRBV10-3	CAISDTDTQGNIQYF	TGTGCCATCAGTGACACGGACACCCAAGGCAACATTCAGTACTTC
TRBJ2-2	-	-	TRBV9	CASSVYGQTNTGELFF	TGTGCCAGCAGCGTTTATGGACAGACTAACACCGGGGAGCTGTTTTTT
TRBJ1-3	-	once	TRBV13	CASTLRVSSGNTIYF	TGTGCCAGCACCCTACGGGTTAGCTCTGGAAACACCATATATTTT
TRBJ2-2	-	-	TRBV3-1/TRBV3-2	CASSQGFANTGELFF	TGTGCCAGCAGCCAAGGATTCGCGAACACCGGGGAGCTGTTTTTT
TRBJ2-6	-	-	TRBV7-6	CASSLEGGYGANVLTF	TGTGCCAGCAGCTTAGAAGGGGGGTATGGGGCCAACGTCCTGACTTTC
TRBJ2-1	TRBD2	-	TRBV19	CASRWGRGTRSDNEQFF	TGTGCCAGTAGATGGGGGCGCGGGACTAGATCCGACAATGAGCAGTTCTTC
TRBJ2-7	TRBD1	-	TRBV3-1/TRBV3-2	CASSRRGPYEQYF	TGTGCCAGCAGCCGCAGGGGGCCCTACGAGCAGTACTTC
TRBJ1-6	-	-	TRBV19	CASRGPDNSPLHF	TGTGCCAGCCGAGGACCGGATAATTCACCCCTCCACTTT
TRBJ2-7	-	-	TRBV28	CASSLTKYTLEQYF	TGTGCCAGCAGTTTAACGAAGTACACGCTCGAGCAGTACTTC
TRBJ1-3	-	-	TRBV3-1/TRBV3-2	CASSQPEGNTIYF	TGTGCCAGCAGCCAACCAGAAGGAAACACCATATATTTT
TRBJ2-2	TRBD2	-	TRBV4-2	CASSRLAGGTGELFF	TGTGCCAGCAGCCGACTAGCGGGGGGTACCGGGGAGCTGTTTTTT
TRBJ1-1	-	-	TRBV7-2	CASSLWGQNTEAFF	TGTGCCAGCAGCTTATGGGGACAGAACACTGAAGCTTTCTTT
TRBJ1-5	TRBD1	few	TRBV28	CASRGSRQGGNQPQHF	TGTGCCAGCAGAGGAAGTAGGCAGGGGGGCAATCAGCCCCAGCATTTT
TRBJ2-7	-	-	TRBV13	CASSFTGRDEQYF	TGTGCCAGCAGCTTTACAGGGAGGGACGAGCAGTACTTC
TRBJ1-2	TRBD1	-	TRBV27	CASSLRGPHGYTF	TGTGCCAGCAGTTTAAGGGGGCCCCATGGCTACACCTTC
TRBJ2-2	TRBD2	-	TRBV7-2	CASSPGLAGASNTGELFF	TGTGCCAGCAGCCCCGGGCTAGCGGGGGCCTCGAACACCGGGGAGCTGTTTTTT
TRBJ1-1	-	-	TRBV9	CASSVQGGTEAFF	TGTGCCAGCAGCGTGCAAGGGGGCACTGAAGCTTTCTTT
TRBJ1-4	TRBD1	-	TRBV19	CASSTSGTGTEKLFF	TGTGCCAGTAGTACCTCCGGGACAGGGACTGAAAAACTGTTTTTT
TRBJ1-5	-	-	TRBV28	CASSLWALPPNQPQHF	TGTGCCAGCAGTTTATGGGCCCTCCCCCCAAATCAGCCCCAGCATTTT
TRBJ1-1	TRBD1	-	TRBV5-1	CASSLTGAMNTEAFF	TGCGCCAGCAGCTTGACAGGGGCGATGAACACTGAAGCTTTCTTT
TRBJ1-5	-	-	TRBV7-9	CASSLVEGGQPQHF	TGTGCCAGCAGCTTAGTGGAGGGAGGTCAGCCCCAGCATTTT
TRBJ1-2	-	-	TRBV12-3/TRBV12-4	CASRPNGYYGYTF	TGTGCCAGCAGACCCAACGGATACTATGGCTACACCTTC
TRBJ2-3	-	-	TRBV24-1	CATSDFRDSQATDTQYF	TGTGCCACCAGTGATTTCCGCGACAGCCAAGCGACAGATACGCAGTATTTT
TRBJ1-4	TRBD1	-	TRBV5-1	CASSPVTGTTNEKLFF	TGCGCCAGCAGCCCAGTGACAGGGACAACTAATGAAAAACTGTTTTTT
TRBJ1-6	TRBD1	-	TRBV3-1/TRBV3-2	CASSQGVQGASNSPLHF	TGTGCCAGCAGCCAAGGAGTCCAGGGGGCTTCGAATTCACCCCTCCACTTT
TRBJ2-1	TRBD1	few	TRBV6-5	CASSRTGNEQFF	TGTGCCAGCAGTAGGACAGGGAATGAGCAGTTCTTC
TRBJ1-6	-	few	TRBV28	CASRTPGSSPLHF	TGTGCCAGCCGGACACCCGGAAGTTCACCCCTCCACTTT
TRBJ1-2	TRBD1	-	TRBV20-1	CSSSGGTGLDTF	TGCAGTTCGAGTGGGGGGACAGGCCTCGACACCTTC
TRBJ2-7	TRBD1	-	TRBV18	CASSLNPTGGGYEQYF	TGTGCCAGCTCACTAAATCCGACAGGGGGCGGGTACGAGCAGTACTTC
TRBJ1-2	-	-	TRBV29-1	CSVSPRGSSGGYTF	TGCAGCGTTTCCCCGAGGGGGAGCTCAGGGGGCTACACCTTC
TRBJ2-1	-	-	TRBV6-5	CASSYVGRQNEQFF	TGTGCCAGCAGTTACGTAGGACGACAGAATGAGCAGTTCTTC
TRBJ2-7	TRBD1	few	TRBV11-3	CASSPLRTGAYEQYF	TGTGCCAGCAGCCCACTACGGACAGGGGCCTACGAGCAGTACTTC
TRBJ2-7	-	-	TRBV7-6	CASSLEYEQYF	TGTGCCAGCAGCTTAGAGTACGAGCAGTACTTC
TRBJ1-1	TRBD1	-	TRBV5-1	CASSPGDRDYTEAFF	TGCGCCAGCAGCCCGGGGGACAGGGACTATACTGAAGCTTTCTTT
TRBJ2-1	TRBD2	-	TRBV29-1	CSVEGLAGGRLADEQFF	TGCAGCGTTGAAGGACTAGCGGGGGGCCGATTGGCCGATGAGCAGTTCTTC
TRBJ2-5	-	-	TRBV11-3	CASSLGVVSETQYF	TGTGCCAGCAGCTTAGGCGTCGTGAGTGAGACCCAGTACTTC
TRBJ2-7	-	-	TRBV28	CASKTRTPDYEQYF	TGTGCCAGCAAGACGCGGACACCGGACTACGAGCAGTACTTC
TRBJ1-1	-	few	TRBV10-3	CAIKGENTEAFF	TGTGCCATTAAGGGGGAGAACACTGAAGCTTTCTTT
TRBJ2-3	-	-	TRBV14	CASSQIQGTPDTQYF	TGTGCCAGCAGCCAAATCCAGGGCACCCCAGATACGCAGTATTTT
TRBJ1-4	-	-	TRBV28	CASSFPDRTWEKLFF	TGTGCCAGCAGTTTCCCCGACAGGACTTGGGAAAAACTGTTTTTT
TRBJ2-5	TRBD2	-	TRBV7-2	CASSPGLAAETQYF	TGTGCCAGCAGTCCTGGACTAGCGGCGGAGACCCAGTACTTC
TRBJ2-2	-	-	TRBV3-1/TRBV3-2	CASSRPLVSGELFF	TGTGCCAGCAGCCGCCCCCTGGTTTCCGGGGAGCTGTTTTTT
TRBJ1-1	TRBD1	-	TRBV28	CASSPPIQGLAFF	TGTGCCAGCAGTCCCCCCATACAGGGGTTGGCTTTCTTT
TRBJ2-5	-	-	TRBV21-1	CASSTQGCEGETQYF	TGTGCCAGCAGCACCCAGGGGTGTGAAGGAGAGACCCAGTACTTC
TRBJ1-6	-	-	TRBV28	CASVPGAGVGSPLHF	TGTGCCAGCGTCCCCGGGGCGGGGGTCGGTTCACCCCTCCACTTT
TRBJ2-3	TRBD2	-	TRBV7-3	CASSPMGIAGVDTQYF	TGTGCCAGCAGCCCAATGGGGATAGCGGGGGTTGATACGCAGTATTTT